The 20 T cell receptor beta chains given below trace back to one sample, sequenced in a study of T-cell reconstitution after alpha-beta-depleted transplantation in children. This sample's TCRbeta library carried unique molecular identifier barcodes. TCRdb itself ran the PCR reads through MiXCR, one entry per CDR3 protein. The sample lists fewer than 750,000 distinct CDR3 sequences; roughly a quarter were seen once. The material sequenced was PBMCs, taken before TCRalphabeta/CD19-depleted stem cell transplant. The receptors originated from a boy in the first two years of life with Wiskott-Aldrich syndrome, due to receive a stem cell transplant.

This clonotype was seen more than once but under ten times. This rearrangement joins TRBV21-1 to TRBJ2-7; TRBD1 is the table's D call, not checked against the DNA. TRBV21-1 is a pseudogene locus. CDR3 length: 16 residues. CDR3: CASSTPGQALPYEQYF. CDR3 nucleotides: TGTGCCAGCAGCACACCGGGACAGGCGCTGCCCTACGAGCAGTACTTC.

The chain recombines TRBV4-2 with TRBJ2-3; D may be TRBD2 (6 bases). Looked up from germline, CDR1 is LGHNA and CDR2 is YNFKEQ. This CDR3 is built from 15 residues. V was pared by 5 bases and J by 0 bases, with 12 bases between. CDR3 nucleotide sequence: TGTGCCAGCAGCGACCGGGACTTAAGCACAGATACGCAGTATTTT. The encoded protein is CASSDRDLSTDTQYF.

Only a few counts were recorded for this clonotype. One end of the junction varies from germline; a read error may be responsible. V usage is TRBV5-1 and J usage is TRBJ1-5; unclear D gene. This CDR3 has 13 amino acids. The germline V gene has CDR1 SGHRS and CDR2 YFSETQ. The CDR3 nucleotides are TGCGCCATCAGCTTCGATAGCAATCAGCCCCAGCATTTT. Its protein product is CAISFDSNQPQHF.

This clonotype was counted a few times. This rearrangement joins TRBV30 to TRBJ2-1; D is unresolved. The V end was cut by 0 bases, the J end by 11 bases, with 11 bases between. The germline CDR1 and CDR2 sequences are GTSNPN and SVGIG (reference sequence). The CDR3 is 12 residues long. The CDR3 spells CAWSVETRKQFF. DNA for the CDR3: TGTGCCTGGAGTGTAGAGACTCGCAAGCAGTTCTTC.

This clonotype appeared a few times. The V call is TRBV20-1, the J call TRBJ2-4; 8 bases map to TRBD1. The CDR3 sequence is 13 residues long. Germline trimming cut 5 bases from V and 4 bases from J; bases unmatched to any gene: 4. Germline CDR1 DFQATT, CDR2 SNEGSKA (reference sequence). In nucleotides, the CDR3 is TGCAGTGCTTCAGGGGGCGTTAAAAACATTCAGTACTTC. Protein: CSASGGVKNIQYF.

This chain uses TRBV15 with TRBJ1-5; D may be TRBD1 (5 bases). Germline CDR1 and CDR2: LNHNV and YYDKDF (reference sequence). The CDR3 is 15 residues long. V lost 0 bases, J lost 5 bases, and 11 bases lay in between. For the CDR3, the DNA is TGTGCCACCAGCAGAGATCGACAGAACTATCAGCCCCAGCATTTT. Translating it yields CATSRDRQNYQPQHF.

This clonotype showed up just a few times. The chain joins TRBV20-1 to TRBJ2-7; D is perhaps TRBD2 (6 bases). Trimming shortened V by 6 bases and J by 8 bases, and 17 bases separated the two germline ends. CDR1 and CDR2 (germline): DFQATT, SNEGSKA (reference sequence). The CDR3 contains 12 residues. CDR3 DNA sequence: TGCAGTGCCCTGACTAGGGAGGAGAAGCAGTACTTC. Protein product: CSALTREEKQYF.

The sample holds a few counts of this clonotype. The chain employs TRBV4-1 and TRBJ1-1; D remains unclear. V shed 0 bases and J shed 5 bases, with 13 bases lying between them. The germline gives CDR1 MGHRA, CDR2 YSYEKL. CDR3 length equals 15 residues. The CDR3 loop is CASSQDRGRETEAFF. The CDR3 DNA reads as TGCGCCAGCAGCCAAGACCGAGGTCGAGAGACTGAAGCTTTCTTT.

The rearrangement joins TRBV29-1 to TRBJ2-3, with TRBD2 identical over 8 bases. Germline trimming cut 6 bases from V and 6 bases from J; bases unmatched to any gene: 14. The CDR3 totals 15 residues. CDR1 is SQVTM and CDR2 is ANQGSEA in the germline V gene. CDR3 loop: CSVATGGTGGDTQYF. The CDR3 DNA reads TGCAGCGTCGCAACGGGAGGGACTGGAGGTGATACGCAGTATTTT.

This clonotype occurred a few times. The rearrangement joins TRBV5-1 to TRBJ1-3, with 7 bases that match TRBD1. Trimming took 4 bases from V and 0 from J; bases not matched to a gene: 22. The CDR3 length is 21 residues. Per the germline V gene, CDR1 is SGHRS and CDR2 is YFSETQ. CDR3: CASSHYAAGTVIYLSGNTIYF. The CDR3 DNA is TGCGCCAGCAGCCACTATGCGGCCGGGACAGTCATATATCTCTCTGGAAACACCATATATTTT.

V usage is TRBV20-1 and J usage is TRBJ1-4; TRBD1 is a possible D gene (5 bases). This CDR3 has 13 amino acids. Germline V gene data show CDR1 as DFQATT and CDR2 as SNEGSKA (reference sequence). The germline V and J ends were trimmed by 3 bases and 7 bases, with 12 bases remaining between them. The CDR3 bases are TGCAGTGCTAGTGAGGGGTTTAGTGAAAAACTGTTTTTT. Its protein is CSASEGFSEKLFF.

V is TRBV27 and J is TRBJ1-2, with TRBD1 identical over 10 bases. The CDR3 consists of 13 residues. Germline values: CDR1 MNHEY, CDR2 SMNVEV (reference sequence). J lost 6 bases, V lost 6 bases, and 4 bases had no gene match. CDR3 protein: CASRRQGAHGYTF. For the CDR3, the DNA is TGTGCCAGCAGGCGACAGGGGGCCCATGGCTACACCTTC.

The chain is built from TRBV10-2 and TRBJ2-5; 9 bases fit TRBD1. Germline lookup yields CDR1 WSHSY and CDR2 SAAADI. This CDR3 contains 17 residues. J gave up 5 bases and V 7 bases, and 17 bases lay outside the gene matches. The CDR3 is CASKLGTPTGGAETQYF. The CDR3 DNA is TGCGCCAGCAAGTTAGGGACCCCAACAGGGGGCGCGGAGACCCAGTACTTC.

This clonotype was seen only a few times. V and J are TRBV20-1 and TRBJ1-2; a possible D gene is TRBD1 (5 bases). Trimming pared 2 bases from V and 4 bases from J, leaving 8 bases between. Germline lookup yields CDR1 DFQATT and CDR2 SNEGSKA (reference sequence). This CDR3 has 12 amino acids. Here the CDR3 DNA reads TGCAGTGCTAGACCGCAGGGCTATGGCTACACCTTC. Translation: CSARPQGYGYTF.

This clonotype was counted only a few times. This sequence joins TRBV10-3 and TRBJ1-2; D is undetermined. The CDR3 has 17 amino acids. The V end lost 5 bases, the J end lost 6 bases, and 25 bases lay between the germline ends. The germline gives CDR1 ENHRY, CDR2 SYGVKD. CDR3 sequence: CAISQRTAQEALNGYTF. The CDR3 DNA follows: TGTGCCATCAGTCAACGGACCGCTCAAGAGGCCCTAAATGGCTACACCTTC.

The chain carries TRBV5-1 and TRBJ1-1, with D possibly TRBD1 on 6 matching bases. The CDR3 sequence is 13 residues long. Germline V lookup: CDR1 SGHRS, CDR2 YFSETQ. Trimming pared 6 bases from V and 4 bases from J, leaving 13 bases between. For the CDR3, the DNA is TGCGCCAGCAAGGGGGGTGAGGGCACTGAAGCTTTCTTT. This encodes CASKGGEGTEAFF.

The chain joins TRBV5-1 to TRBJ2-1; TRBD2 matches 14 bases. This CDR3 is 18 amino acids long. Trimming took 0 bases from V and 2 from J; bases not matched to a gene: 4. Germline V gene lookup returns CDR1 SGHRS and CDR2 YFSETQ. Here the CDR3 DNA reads TGCGCCAGCAGCTTGGGACTAGCGGGAGGGCCCACCTACAATGAGCAGTTCTTC. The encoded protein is CASSLGLAGGPTYNEQFF. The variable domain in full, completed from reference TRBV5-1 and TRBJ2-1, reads KAGVTQTPRYLIKTRGQQVTLSCSPISGHRSVSWYQQTPGQGLQFLFEYFSETQRNKGNFPGRFSGRQFSNSRSEMNVSTLELGDSALYLCASSLGLAGGPTYNEQFFGPGTRLTVL.

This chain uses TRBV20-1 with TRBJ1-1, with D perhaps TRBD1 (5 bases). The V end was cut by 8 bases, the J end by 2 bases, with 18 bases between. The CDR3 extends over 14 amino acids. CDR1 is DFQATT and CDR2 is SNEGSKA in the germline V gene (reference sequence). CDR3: CSPSRGGINTEAFF. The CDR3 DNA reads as TGCAGTCCTTCCCGCGGGGGGATAAACACTGAAGCTTTCTTT.

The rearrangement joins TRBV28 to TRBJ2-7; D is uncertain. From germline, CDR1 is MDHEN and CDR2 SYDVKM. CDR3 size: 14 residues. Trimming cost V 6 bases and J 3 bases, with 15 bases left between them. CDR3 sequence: CASRATGYYYEQYF. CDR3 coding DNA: TGTGCCAGCAGGGCGACCGGGTACTACTACGAGCAGTACTTC.

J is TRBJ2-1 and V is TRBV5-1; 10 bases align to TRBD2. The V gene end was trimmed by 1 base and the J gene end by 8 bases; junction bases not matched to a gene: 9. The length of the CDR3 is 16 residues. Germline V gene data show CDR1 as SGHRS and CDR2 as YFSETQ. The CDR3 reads CASSLSLAGAADEQFF. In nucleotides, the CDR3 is TGCGCCAGCAGCTTGTCTCTAGCGGGAGCAGCGGATGAGCAGTTCTTC.